This passage covers 5 T cell receptor beta chains from one sample sequenced in a study of shared clonotypes between healthy human individuals. TCRdb's copy holds only in-frame clones and misses some; the assay was immunoSEQ multiplex PCR. The sample has 2 million to 2.5 million clones, approximately 95% seen once. Sequencing used naive CD4+ T cells from PBMCs. Sample subset: CD45RA+ positively selected. These receptors were collected from a man aged 18 to 30 in good health. Some clones in this sample may be carry-over from other donors' samples.

The chain joins TRBV5-1 to TRBJ2-7; 7 bases fit TRBD1. With 3 bases clipped from V and 3 bases from J, the junction kept 3 bases outside the gene matches. In germline, CDR1 is SGHRS, CDR2 YFSETQ. The length of the CDR3 is 13 residues. The CDR3 loop reads CASSSRQGYEQYF. The CDR3 DNA follows: TGCGCCAGCAGCTCTCGACAGGGCTACGAGCAGTACTTC.

J is TRBJ2-1 and V is TRBV7-2, with TRBD2 identical over 12 bases. The CDR3 runs to 14 residues. The germline V gene has CDR1 SGHTA and CDR2 FQGNSA. The trim removed 5 bases at V and 10 bases at J, leaving 6 bases unmatched. The CDR3 DNA reads as TGTGCCAGCAGCGTGTCTAGCGGGAGGGGAGAGCAGTTCTTC. As protein: CASSVSSGRGEQFF.

The chain carries TRBV7-2 and TRBJ1-4; TRBD1 agrees at 7 bases. In germline, CDR1 is SGHTA, CDR2 FQGNSA. With 4 bases clipped from V and 7 bases from J, the junction kept 9 bases outside the gene matches. The CDR3 runs 15 residues. CDR3 coding DNA: TGTGCCAGCAGCTCCCAAAGACAGGGTGGTGAAAAACTGTTTTTT. It codes for CASSSQRQGGEKLFF.

V gene TRBV30 combines with J gene TRBJ1-2, with TRBD1 matching 8 bases. V trimming: 3 bases; J trimming: 4 bases; junction bases outside the gene matches: 1. The length of the CDR3 is 12 residues. In germline, CDR1 is GTSNPN, CDR2 SVGIG (reference sequence). This CDR3 reads CAWRDRAYGYTF. The CDR3 bases are TGTGCCTGGAGGGACAGGGCCTATGGCTACACCTTC.

This chain links TRBV2 with TRBJ1-1, with a possible D match to TRBD1 (5 bases). V gave up 11 bases and J gave up 8 bases, with 15 bases separating them. The germline V gene encodes CDR1 SNHLY and CDR2 FYNNEI. The CDR3 extends over 11 amino acids. The CDR3 DNA reads as TGTGCCGGACAAACCTCAAGAGAAGCTTTCTTT. This codes for CAGQTSREAFF. Full variable domain (remainder filled in from reference TRBV2 and TRBJ1-1): EPEVTQTPSHQVTQMGQEVILRCVPISNHLYFYWYRQILGQKVEFLVSFYNNEISEKSEIFDDQFSVERPDGSNFTLKIRSTKLEDSAMYFCAGQTSREAFFGQGTRLTVV.